This T cell receptor beta chain was recovered during a study of blood T cell repertoires in COVID-19. Profiling relied on immunoSEQ multiplex PCR, and the TCRdb table lists in-frame clones only, not all of them. The sample shows some 56,000 clones, about 85% of them seen only once. The CDR3 runs to 16 residues. V lost 1 base, J lost 8 bases, and 17 bases lay in between. Germline loops: CDR1 MNHNY, CDR2 SVGAGI (reference sequence). The rearrangement links TRBV6-6 to TRBJ1-4, with D possibly TRBD1 on 6 matching bases. Sample: peripheral blood. This TCR derives from a woman of 80 years or more with acute or convalescent COVID-19. The CDR3 nucleotides are TGTGCCAGCAGTTACTACGGGACACCCGAAGGCGAAAAACTGTTTTTT. Protein: CASSYYGTPEGEKLFF.